The 16 T cell receptor beta chains given below trace back to one sample, sequenced in a study of vaccination effects on CD4 cells after COVID-19. When ten to eleven days of culture had elapsed, CD4+ T cells were isolated. Profiling relied on immunoSEQ multiplex PCR, and the TCRdb table lists in-frame clones only, not all of them. Among about 58,000 clones listed, roughly 80% were seen once. Their specific antigens are unknown. Sequenced material: CD4+ T cells from PBMCs cultured without peptide, taken before COVID-19 vaccination. These receptors were obtained from a human donor who received a COVID-19 vaccine.

This rearrangement joins TRBV5-4 to TRBJ2-3; 9 nucleotides align to TRBD2. J lost 0 bases, V lost 3 bases, and 5 bases had no gene match. The germline V gene encodes CDR1 SGHNT and CDR2 YYREEE (reference sequence). CDR3 length: 16 residues. Written as DNA, the CDR3 is TGTGCCAGCAGCTCCAGCGGGGGGCCTAGCACAGATACGCAGTATTTT. It encodes CASSSSGGPSTDTQYF.

In this sample, this clone turned up a few times. V and J are TRBV5-1 and TRBJ1-2; TRBD1 might be the D (6 bases). This CDR3 is built from 14 residues. V lost 3 bases and J 10 bases, leaving 19 bases between the germline ends. Germline V gives CDR1 SGHRS, CDR2 YFSETQ. In DNA, the CDR3 is TGCGCCAGCAGCTCTAACGTTTACAGGGCTTACTACACCTTC. Translated: CASSSNVYRAYYTF.

The CDR3 is CASSLGGGSRETQYF. CDR3 DNA sequence: TGTGCCAGCAGCTTGGGTGGGGGCTCGAGAGAGACCCAGTACTTC. The chain has TRBV7-2 and TRBJ2-5, with a weak D call TRBD1 (6 bases). Germline loops: CDR1 SGHTA, CDR2 FQGNSA. The CDR3 length is 15 residues. V was cut by 3 bases and J by 4 bases, with 15 bases left in between.

This clone has only a few counts. CDR3 nucleotides: TGTGCCAGCAAGCAGGGACTCTCTGGAAACACCATATATTTT. As protein: CASKQGLSGNTIYF. The chain recombines TRBV2 with TRBJ1-3; a weak D match, TRBD1 (5 bases). The V gene's germline CDR1 is SNHLY and CDR2 FYNNEI. The germline V and J ends were trimmed by 7 bases and 0 bases, with 10 bases remaining between them. This CDR3 comprises 14 residues.

The rearrangement links TRBV11-2 to TRBJ2-2; D tentatively reads TRBD1 or TRBD2 (5 bases each). CDR3 length: 14 amino acids. The germline V gene encodes CDR1 SGHAT and CDR2 FQNNGV. Trimming removed 3 bases at V and 10 bases at J, with 15 bases between. CDR3 loop: CASSFMRGPVELFF. The CDR3, as DNA: TGTGCCAGCAGCTTTATGAGGGGACCCGTGGAGCTGTTTTTT.

The rearrangement uses TRBV5-6 and TRBJ2-3; 9 positions match TRBD2. Germline V lookup: CDR1 SGHDT, CDR2 YYEEEE. CDR3 size: 18 residues. With 4 bases clipped from V and 7 bases from J, the junction kept 19 bases outside the gene matches. Here the CDR3 reads CASSQQPTAGGRPYTQYF. In nucleotides, the CDR3 is TGTGCCAGCAGCCAACAGCCAACAGCGGGGGGTAGACCTTATACGCAGTATTTT.

The chain recombines TRBV5-1 with TRBJ2-3; D call uncertain. Trimming took 2 bases from V and 1 from J, leaving 11 bases between them. Germline V CDR1 and CDR2: SGHRS, YFSETQ. The CDR3 is made up of 15 amino acids. This CDR3 reads CASSLGSQGTDTQYF. The CDR3 DNA sequence: TGCGCCAGCAGCTTAGGTTCCCAGGGCACAGATACGCAGTATTTT.

The chain recombines TRBV6-4 with TRBJ2-1; weak D call: TRBD1 (5 bases). Germline V CDR1 and CDR2: MRHNA, SNTAGT. The V end was cut by 6 bases, the J end by 0 bases, with 12 bases between. There are 15 residues in the CDR3. The chain's CDR3 is CASSLDSSSYNEQFF. In nucleotides, the CDR3 is TGTGCCAGCAGCCTAGACAGCAGCTCCTACAATGAGCAGTTCTTC.

The genes are TRBV30 and TRBJ2-2; 8 positions match TRBD2. CDR1 is GTSNPN and CDR2 is SVGIG in the germline V gene (reference sequence). With V trimmed by 7 bases and J by 3 bases, 10 bases remained unmatched. There are 15 residues in the CDR3. CDR3 nucleotide sequence: TGTGCCTCAGGACGGGGGGGGTTGGACACCGGGGAGCTGTTTTTT. Translation gives CASGRGGLDTGELFF. The full variable domain, with the rest looked up from reference TRBV30 and TRBJ2-2, is SQTIHQWPATLVQPVGSPLSLECTVEGTSNPNLYWYRQAAGRGLQLLFYSVGIGQISSEVPQNLSASRPQDRQFILSSKKLLLSDSGFYLCASGRGGLDTGELFFGEGSRLTVL.

The chain has TRBV5-1 and TRBJ2-2; D gene uncertain. The V end was cut by 2 bases, the J end by 7 bases, with 3 bases between. The CDR3 has 11 amino acids. The germline CDR1 and CDR2 sequences are SGHRS and YFSETQ. CDR3 nucleotide sequence: TGCGCCAGCAGCTTTCACGGGGAGCTGTTTTTT. It translates to CASSFHGELFF. The variable domain in full, completed from reference TRBV5-1 and TRBJ2-2, reads KAGVTQTPRYLIKTRGQQVTLSCSPISGHRSVSWYQQTPGQGLQFLFEYFSETQRNKGNFPGRFSGRQFSNSRSEMNVSTLELGDSALYLCASSFHGELFFGEGSRLTVL.

This rearrangement joins TRBV27 to TRBJ2-3; D remains unclear. V shed 5 bases and J shed 6 bases, with 9 bases lying between them. Germline-derived CDR1 and CDR2 are MNHEY and SMNVEV (reference sequence). The CDR3 loop spans 12 amino acids. The CDR3 region has the DNA TGTGCCAGCAGTCATCTAGGTGATACGCAGTATTTT. Its translation is CASSHLGDTQYF.

The chain couples TRBV7-3 to TRBJ2-5; TRBD2 matches at 7 bases. The CDR3 length is 13 residues. J was trimmed by 5 bases and V by 5 bases; bases with no gene match: 5. Per germline, CDR1 SGHTA and CDR2 FQGTGA. In DNA, the CDR3 is TGTGCCAGCAGCCGCGGGGGAGCGGAGACCCAGTACTTC. The encoded protein is CASSRGGAETQYF.

This chain joins TRBV5-8 and TRBJ2-7; 10 bases are a match to TRBD1. The V segment lost 4 bases and the J segment 6 bases; nucleotides outside the gene matches: 7. Germline V gene data show CDR1 as SGHTS and CDR2 as YDEGEE. CDR3 length: 14 amino acids. The CDR3 here is CASSTRDRGREQYV. CDR3 DNA: TGTGCCAGCAGCACCCGGGACAGGGGCCGCGAGCAGTACGTC.

The chain joins TRBV6-1 to TRBJ1-2; D call uncertain. Germline CDR1 is MNHNS and CDR2 is SASEGT. Deletions cut 2 bases from V and 10 bases from J, with 23 bases between. The CDR3 totals 16 residues. DNA for the CDR3: TGTGCCAGCAGTGAAAATCTGTTTGAAACAGAGAGCGTCTACACCTTC. This encodes CASSENLFETESVYTF.

The rearrangement joins TRBV2 to TRBJ2-4, with D possibly being TRBD2 (6 bases). The CDR3 runs 13 residues. V was clipped by 5 bases and J by 8 bases, with 13 bases between them. Germline values: CDR1 SNHLY, CDR2 FYNNEI. DNA of the CDR3: TGTGCCAGCAGTTGGACCCGCGGGGACATTCAGTACTTC. Residues: CASSWTRGDIQYF.

The chain is built from TRBV27 and TRBJ2-5; 12 bases agree with TRBD1. V gave up 4 bases and J gave up 4 bases; unmatched junction bases: 4. Germline V gives CDR1 MNHEY, CDR2 SMNVEV (reference sequence). The CDR3 runs to 15 residues. CDR3 sequence reads: CASSSPGQGAETQYF. As DNA, the CDR3 is TGTGCCAGCAGTTCCCCGGGACAGGGGGCAGAGACCCAGTACTTC.